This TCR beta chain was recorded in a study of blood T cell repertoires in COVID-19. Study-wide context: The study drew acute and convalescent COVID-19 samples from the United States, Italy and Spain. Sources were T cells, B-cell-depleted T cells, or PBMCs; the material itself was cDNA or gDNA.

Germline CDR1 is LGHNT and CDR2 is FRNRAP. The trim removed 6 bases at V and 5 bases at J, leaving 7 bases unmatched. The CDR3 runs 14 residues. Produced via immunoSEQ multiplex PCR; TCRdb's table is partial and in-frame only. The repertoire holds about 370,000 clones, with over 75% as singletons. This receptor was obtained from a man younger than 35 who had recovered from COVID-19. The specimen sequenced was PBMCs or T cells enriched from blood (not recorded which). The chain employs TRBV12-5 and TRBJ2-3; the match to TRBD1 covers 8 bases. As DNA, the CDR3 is TGTGCTAGTGGGATCACAGGGGGAGGAGATACGCAGTATTTT. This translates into CASGITGGGDTQYF. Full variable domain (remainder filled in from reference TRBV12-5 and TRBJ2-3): DARVTQTPRHKVTEMGQEVTMRCQPILGHNTVFWYRQTMMQGLELLAYFRNRAPLDDSGMPKDRFSAEMPDATLATLKIQPSEPRDSAVYFCASGITGGGDTQYFGPGTRLTVL.